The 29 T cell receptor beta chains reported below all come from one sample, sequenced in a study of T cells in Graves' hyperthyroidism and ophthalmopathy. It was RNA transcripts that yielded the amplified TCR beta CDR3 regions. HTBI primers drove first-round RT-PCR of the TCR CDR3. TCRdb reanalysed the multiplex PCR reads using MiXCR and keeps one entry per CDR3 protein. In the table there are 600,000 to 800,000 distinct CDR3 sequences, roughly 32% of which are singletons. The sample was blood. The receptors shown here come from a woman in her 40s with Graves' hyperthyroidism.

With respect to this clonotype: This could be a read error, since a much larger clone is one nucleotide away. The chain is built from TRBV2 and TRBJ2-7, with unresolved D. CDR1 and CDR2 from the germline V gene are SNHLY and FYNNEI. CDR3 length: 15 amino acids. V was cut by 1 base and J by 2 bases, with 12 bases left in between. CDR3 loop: CASSEVAPGPYEQYF. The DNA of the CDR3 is TGTGCCAGCAGTGAAGTGGCCCCCGGACCCTACGAGCAGTACTTC.

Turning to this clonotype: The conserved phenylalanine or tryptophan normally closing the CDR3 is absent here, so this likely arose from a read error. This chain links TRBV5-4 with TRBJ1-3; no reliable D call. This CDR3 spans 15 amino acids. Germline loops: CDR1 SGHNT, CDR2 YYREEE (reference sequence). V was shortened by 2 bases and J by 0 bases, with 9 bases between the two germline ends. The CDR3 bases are TGTGCCAGCAGCTTAGTTGGACCCTCTGGAAACACCATATATTCT. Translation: CASSLVGPSGNTIYS.

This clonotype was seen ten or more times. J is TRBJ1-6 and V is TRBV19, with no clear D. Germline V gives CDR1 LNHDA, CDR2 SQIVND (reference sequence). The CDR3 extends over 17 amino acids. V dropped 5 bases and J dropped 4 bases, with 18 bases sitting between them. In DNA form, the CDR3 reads TGTGCCAGTAGTTCCCGACGAGCACAGCTTTATAATTCACCCCTCCACTTT. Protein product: CASSSRRAQLYNSPLHF.

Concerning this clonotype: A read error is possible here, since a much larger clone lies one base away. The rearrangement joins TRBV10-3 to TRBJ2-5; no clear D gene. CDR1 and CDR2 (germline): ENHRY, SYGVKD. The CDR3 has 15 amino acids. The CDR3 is CANSDVGPSEETQYF. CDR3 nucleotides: TGTGCCAACAGTGACGTGGGCCCCAGCGAGGAGACCCAGTACTTC.

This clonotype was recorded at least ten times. The CDR3 DNA follows: TGTGCCAGTAGTAAGCGACAGGATAACACTGAAGCTTTCTTT. This sequence encodes CASSKRQDNTEAFF. The chain recombines TRBV19 with TRBJ1-1; possibly TRBD1 for D (6 bases). This CDR3 region has 14 residues. Germline loops: CDR1 LNHDA, CDR2 SQIVND (reference sequence). Trimming stripped 4 bases from V and 2 bases from J, with 11 bases between. Full variable domain (remainder filled in from reference TRBV19 and TRBJ1-1): DGGITQSPKYLFRKEGQNVTLSCEQNLNHDAMYWYRQDPGQGLRLIYYSQIVNDFQKGDIAEGYSVSREKKESFPLTVTSAQKNPTAFYLCASSKRQDNTEAFFGQGTRLTVV.

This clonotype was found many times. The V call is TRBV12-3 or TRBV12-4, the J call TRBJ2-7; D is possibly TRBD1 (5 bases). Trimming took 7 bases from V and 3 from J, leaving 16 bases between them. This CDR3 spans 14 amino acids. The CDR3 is CASTFGALGYEQYF. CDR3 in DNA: TGTGCCAGCACCTTTGGGGCCTTGGGCTACGAGCAGTACTTC.

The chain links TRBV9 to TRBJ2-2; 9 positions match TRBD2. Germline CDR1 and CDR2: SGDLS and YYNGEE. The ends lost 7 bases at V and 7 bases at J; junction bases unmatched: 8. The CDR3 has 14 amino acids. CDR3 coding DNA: TGTGCCAGCTACAAGGCGGGAGGGGTCGGGGAGCTGTTTTTT. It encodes CASYKAGGVGELFF.

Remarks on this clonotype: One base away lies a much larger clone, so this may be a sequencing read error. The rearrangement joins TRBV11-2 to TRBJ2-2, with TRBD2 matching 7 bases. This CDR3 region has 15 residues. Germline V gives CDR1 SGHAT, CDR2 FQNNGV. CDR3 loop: CASRPGLVGTGELLF. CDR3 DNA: TGTGCCAGCAGGCCCGGACTAGTGGGGACCGGGGAGCTGCTTTTT.

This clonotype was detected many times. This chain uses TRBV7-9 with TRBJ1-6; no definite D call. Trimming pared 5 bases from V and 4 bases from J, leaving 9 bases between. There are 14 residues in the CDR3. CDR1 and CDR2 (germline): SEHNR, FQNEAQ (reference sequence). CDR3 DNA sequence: TGTGCCAGCAGCCAGACGGATTATAATTCACCCCTCCACTTT. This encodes CASSQTDYNSPLHF.

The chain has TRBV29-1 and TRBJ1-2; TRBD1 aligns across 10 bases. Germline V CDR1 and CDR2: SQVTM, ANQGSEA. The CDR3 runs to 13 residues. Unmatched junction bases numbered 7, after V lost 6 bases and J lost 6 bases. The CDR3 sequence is CSVPGQGPHGYTF. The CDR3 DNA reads TGCAGCGTGCCGGGACAGGGGCCCCATGGCTACACCTTC.

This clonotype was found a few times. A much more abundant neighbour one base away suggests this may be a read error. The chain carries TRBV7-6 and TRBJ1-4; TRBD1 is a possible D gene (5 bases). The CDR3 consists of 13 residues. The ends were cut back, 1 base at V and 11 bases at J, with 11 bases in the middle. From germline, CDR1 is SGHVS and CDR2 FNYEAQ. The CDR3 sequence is CASSLGGGGKLFF. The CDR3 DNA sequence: TGTGCCAGCAGCTTAGGGGGGGGAGGGAAACTGTTTTTT.

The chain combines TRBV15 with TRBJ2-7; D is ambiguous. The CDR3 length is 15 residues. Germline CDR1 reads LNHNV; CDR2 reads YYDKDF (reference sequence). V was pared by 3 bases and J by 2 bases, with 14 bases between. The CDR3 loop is CATSSDRTWAYEQYF. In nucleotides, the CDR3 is TGTGCCACCAGCAGCGACCGGACCTGGGCCTACGAGCAGTACTTC.

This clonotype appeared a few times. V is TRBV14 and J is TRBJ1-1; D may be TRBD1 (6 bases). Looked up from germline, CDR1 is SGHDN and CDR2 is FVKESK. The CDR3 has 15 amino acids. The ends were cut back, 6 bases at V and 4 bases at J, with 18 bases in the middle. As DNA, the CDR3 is TGTGCCAGCAGATCAAACGCAGGGGTTGTCACTGAAGCTTTCTTT. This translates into CASRSNAGVVTEAFF. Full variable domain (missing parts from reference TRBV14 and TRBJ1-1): EAGVTQFPSHSVIEKGQTVTLRCDPISGHDNLYWYRRVMGKEIKFLLHFVKESKQDESGMPNNRFLAERTGGTYSTLKVQPAELEDSGVYFCASRSNAGVVTEAFFGQGTRLTVV.

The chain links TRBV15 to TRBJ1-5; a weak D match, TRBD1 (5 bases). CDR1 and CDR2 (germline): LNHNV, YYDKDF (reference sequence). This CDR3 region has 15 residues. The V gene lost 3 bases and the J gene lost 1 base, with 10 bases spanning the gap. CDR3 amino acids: CATSSQRGSNQPQHF. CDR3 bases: TGTGCCACCAGCAGTCAAAGGGGAAGCAATCAGCCCCAGCATTTT. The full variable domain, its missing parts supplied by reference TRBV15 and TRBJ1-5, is DAMVIQNPRYQVTQFGKPVTLSCSQTLNHNVMYWYQQKSSQAPKLLFHYYDKDFNNEADTPDNFQSRRPNTSFCFLDIRSPGLGDTAMYLCATSSQRGSNQPQHFGDGTRLSIL.

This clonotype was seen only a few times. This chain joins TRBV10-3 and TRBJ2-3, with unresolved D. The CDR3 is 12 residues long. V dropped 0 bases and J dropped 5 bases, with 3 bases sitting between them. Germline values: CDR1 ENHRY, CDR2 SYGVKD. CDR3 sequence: CAISESIDTQYF. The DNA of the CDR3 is TGTGCCATCAGTGAGTCAATAGATACGCAGTATTTT.

The CDR3 here is CASSPGQAKNTEAFF. The CDR3 DNA reads as TGTGCCAGCAGTCCTGGACAGGCGAAGAACACTGAAGCTTTCTTT. V usage is TRBV6-2 or TRBV6-3 and J usage is TRBJ1-1; 7 nucleotides line up with TRBD1. CDR1 is MNHEY and CDR2 is SVGEGT in the germline V gene. Trimming cost V 5 bases and J 1 base; bases outside gene matches: 7. The CDR3 spans 15 residues.

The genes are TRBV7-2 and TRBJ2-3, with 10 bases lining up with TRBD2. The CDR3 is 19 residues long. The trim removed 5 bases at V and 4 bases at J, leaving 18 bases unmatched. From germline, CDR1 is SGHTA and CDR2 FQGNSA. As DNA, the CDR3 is TGTGCCAGCAGCGCCCCTCCCTCGAGACTAGCGGGCCGCCCAGATACGCAGTATTTT. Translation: CASSAPPSRLAGRPDTQYF.

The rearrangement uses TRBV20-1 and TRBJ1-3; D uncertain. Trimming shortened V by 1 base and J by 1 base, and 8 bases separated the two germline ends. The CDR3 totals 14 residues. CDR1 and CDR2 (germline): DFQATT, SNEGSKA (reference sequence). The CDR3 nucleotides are TGCAGTGCTAGAGTAGAAGGGTCTGGAAACACCATATATTTT. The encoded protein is CSARVEGSGNTIYF.

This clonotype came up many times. CDR3 bases: TGTGCCAGCAGTTACCATGGGTCGATGAGAGGCTACACCTTC. This encodes CASSYHGSMRGYTF. This chain links TRBV6-2 or TRBV6-3 with TRBJ1-2, with D uncertain. Germline V lookup: CDR1 MNHEY, CDR2 SVGEGT. V was clipped by 2 bases and J by 8 bases, with 15 bases between them. The CDR3 covers 14 residues.

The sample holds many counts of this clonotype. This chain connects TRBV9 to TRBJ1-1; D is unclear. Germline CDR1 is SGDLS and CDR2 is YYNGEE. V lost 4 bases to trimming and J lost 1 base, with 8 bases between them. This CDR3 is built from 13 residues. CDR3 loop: CASSLGWNTEAFF. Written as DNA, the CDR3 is TGTGCCAGCAGCCTCGGATGGAACACTGAAGCTTTCTTT. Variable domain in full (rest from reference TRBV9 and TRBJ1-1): DSGVTQTPKHLITATGQRVTLRCSPRSGDLSVYWYQQSLDQGLQFLIQYYNGEERAKGNILERFSAQQFPDLHSELNLSSLELGDSALYFCASSLGWNTEAFFGQGTRLTVV.

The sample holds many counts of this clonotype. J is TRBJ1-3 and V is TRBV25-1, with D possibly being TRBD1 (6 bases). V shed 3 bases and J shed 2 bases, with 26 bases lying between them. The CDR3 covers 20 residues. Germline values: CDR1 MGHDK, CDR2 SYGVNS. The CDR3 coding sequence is TGTGCCAGCAGTGACCCCCGGGCACAGGGATCTGATTTTACTGGAAACACCATATATTTT. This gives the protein CASSDPRAQGSDFTGNTIYF.

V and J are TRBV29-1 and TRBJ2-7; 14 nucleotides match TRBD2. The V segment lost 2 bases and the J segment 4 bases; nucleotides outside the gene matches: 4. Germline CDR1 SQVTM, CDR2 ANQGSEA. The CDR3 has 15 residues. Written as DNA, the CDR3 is TGCAGCGTTGAAAAAGGGACTAGCGGGGGTTACGAGCAGTACTTC. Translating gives CSVEKGTSGGYEQYF.

The CDR3 DNA is TGTGCCAGCAGCCCACTTCCGAGAGACAGCGTGCCCGAGCAGTACTTC. As protein: CASSPLPRDSVPEQYF. This chain connects TRBV7-2 to TRBJ2-7; possibly TRBD1 for D (5 bases). Germline CDR1 reads SGHTA; CDR2 reads FQGNSA. The CDR3 spans 16 residues. V lost 5 bases and J 6 bases, leaving 23 bases between the germline ends.

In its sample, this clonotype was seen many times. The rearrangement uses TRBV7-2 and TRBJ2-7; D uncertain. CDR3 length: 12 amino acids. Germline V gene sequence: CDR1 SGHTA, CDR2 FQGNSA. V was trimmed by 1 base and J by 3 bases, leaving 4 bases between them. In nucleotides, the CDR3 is TGTGCCAGCAGCTTAGATCTCTACGAGCAGTACTTC. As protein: CASSLDLYEQYF.

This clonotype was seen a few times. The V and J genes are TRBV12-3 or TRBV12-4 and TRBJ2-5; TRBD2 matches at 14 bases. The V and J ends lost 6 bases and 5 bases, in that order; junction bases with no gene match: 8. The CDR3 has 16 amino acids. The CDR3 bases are TGTGCCAGCAGCCTTGGGACTAGCGGGGGAGGTGAGACCCAGTACTTC. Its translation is CASSLGTSGGGETQYF.

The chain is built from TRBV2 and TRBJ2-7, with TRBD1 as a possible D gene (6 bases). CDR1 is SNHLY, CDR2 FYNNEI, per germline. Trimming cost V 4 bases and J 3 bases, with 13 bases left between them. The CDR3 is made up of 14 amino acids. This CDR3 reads CASSGDIPNYEQYF. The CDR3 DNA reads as TGTGCCAGCAGTGGGGACATCCCGAACTACGAGCAGTACTTC.

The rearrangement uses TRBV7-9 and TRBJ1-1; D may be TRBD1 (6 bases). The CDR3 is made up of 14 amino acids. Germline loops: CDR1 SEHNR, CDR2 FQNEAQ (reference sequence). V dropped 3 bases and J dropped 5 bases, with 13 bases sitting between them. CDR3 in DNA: TGTGCCAGCAGCTTGACAGGTGTTAGGACTGAAGCTTTCTTT. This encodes CASSLTGVRTEAFF.

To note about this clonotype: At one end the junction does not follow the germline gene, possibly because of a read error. DNA for the CDR3: TGTGCCAGCAGCCCCGGGACTAGGGGTCAGCCCCAGCACTTT. This codes for CASSPGTRGQPQHF. The chain couples TRBV7-3 to TRBJ1-5; a possible D gene is TRBD1 (5 bases). Germline assignment: CDR1 SGHTA and CDR2 FQGTGA. The CDR3 length is 14 residues. Full variable domain (remainder filled in from reference TRBV7-3 and TRBJ1-5): GAGVSQTPSNKVTEKGKYVELRCDPISGHTALYWYRQSLGQGPEFLIYFQGTGAADDSGLPNDRFFAVRPEGSVSTLKIQRTERGDSAVYLCASSPGTRGQPQHFGDGTRLSIL.

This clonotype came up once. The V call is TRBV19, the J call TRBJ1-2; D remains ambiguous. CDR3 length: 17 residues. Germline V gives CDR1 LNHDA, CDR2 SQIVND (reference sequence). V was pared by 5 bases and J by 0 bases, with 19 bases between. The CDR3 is CASSAWTSGTANYGYTF. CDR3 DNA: TGTGCCAGTAGTGCTTGGACCTCCGGAACGGCTAACTATGGCTACACCTTC.